These 29 T cell receptor beta chains share one sample of origin, sequenced in a study of blood T cell repertoires in COVID-19. The data were produced by immunoSEQ multiplex PCR, yet TCRdb's version contains in-frame clones alone and is incomplete. The data contain fewer than 60,000 clones, 78% of them singletons. The sample taken for sequencing was peripheral blood. Source of these receptors: a human donor in a cohort sampled during active COVID-19.

The V and J genes are TRBV7-9 and TRBJ1-1; 7 bases are shared with TRBD1. CDR1 and CDR2 from the germline V gene are SEHNR and FQNEAQ (reference sequence). V trimming: 7 bases; J trimming: 1 base; junction bases outside the gene matches: 9. The CDR3 covers 15 residues. The CDR3 bases are TGTGCCAGCACCCTACAGGGGACCGCGAACACTGAAGCTTTCTTT. The encoded protein is CASTLQGTANTEAFF.

Here the CDR3 DNA reads TGTGCCTGGGTGGGTTGGGGCGACAACTCTGGAAACACCATATATTTT. It encodes CAWVGWGDNSGNTIYF. V is TRBV30 and J is TRBJ1-3, with a tentative D call TRBD1 (5 bases). Germline CDR1 and CDR2: GTSNPN and SVGIG (reference sequence). The CDR3 is 16 residues long. V dropped 5 bases and J dropped 0 bases, with 17 bases sitting between them.

Only a few counts were recorded for this clone. This chain joins TRBV2 and TRBJ2-7, with D possibly matching TRBD1 (6 bases). V shed 7 bases and J shed 2 bases, with 12 bases lying between them. Germline CDR1 and CDR2: SNHLY and FYNNEI. The CDR3 has 13 residues. The CDR3 DNA sequence: TGTGCCAGCATGGGCAGGGGAGCCTACGAGCAGTACTTC. Translating gives CASMGRGAYEQYF.

The chain links TRBV18 to TRBJ2-1; 8 bases agree with TRBD2. V lost 4 bases, J lost 9 bases, and 2 bases stayed unmatched. The germline CDR1 and CDR2 sequences are KGHSH and LQKENI. The CDR3 length is 12 residues. In nucleotides, the CDR3 is TGTGCCAGCTCACAAGCGGGAGTTGAGCAGTTCTTC. Translation: CASSQAGVEQFF.

This clone was seen a single time. DNA for the CDR3: TGTGCCAGCAGCTTAGATAGGAGGGCTAGCGGAAGCTCCTACGAGCAGTACTTC. Protein sequence: CASSLDRRASGSSYEQYF. The chain has TRBV7-8 and TRBJ2-7; TRBD2 aligns across 7 bases. J was trimmed by 0 bases and V by 1 base; bases with no gene match: 12. This CDR3 is built from 18 residues. The germline V gene encodes CDR1 SGHVS and CDR2 FQNEAQ.

The genes are TRBV7-2 and TRBJ2-7, with 8 bases that match TRBD2. Germline trimming cut 0 bases from V and 0 bases from J; bases unmatched to any gene: 1. This CDR3 has 15 amino acids. Looked up from germline, CDR1 is SGHTA and CDR2 is FQGNSA. CDR3 in amino acids: CASSLASGGSYEQYF. CDR3 in DNA: TGTGCCAGCAGCTTAGCGAGCGGGGGCTCCTACGAGCAGTACTTC. The full variable domain, rest sourced from reference TRBV7-2 and TRBJ2-7, is GAGVSQSPSNKVTEKGKDVELRCDPISGHTALYWYRQSLGQGLEFLIYFQGNSAPDKSGLPSDRFSAERTGGSVSTLTIQRTQQEDSAVYLCASSLASGGSYEQYFGPGTRLTVT.

The sample holds a few counts of this clone. V is TRBV13 and J is TRBJ2-5, with D possibly matching TRBD1 (8 bases). The CDR3 covers 15 residues. Germline V gene sequence: CDR1 PRHDT, CDR2 FYEKMQ (reference sequence). The V gene lost 4 bases and the J gene lost 2 bases, with 14 bases spanning the gap. CDR3 protein: CASSYRGGRQETQYF. The CDR3 nucleotides read TGTGCCAGCAGCTACAGGGGGGGGAGGCAAGAGACCCAGTACTTC.

V is TRBV19 and J is TRBJ1-2; D might be TRBD1 (5 bases). The germline V gene has CDR1 LNHDA and CDR2 SQIVND (reference sequence). The CDR3 spans 14 residues. Trimming took 5 bases from V and 2 from J, leaving 12 bases between them. CDR3 in amino acids: CASSRGLRNYGYTF. The CDR3 nucleotides read TGTGCCAGTAGTCGGGGGTTGCGGAACTATGGCTACACCTTC.

The chain combines TRBV27 with TRBJ2-7, with 11 bases identical to TRBD2. After removal of 6 bases from V and 5 bases from J, the junction contained 18 bases not matched to a gene. This CDR3 region has 18 residues. CDR1 MNHEY and CDR2 SMNVEV come from the germline V gene (reference sequence). The CDR3 DNA is TGTGCCAGCAGAGACTTTAGCGGGAGGGCCGGAACATACAACGAGCAGTACTTC. Protein: CASRDFSGRAGTYNEQYF.

This chain links TRBV12-5 with TRBJ2-1; 7 bases are a match to TRBD1. Germline trimming cut 5 bases from V and 2 bases from J; bases unmatched to any gene: 6. Per germline, CDR1 LGHNT and CDR2 FRNRAP. This CDR3 is 15 amino acids long. CDR3 nucleotides: TGTGCTAGTGGTCTCCGACAGGGAGCCTACAATGAGCAGTTCTTC. Translated, it gives CASGLRQGAYNEQFF.

As regards this clone: At one end the junction does not follow the germline gene, possibly because of a read error. This sequence joins TRBV7-7 and TRBJ1-3, with TRBD1 matching over 8 bases. The CDR3 contains 16 residues. Looked up from germline, CDR1 is SSHAT and CDR2 is FNYEAQ (reference sequence). The CDR3 coding sequence is TGTGCTAGCAGCTCTGGGACAGGCCGCTCTGGAAACACCATATATTTT. Translation: CASSSGTGRSGNTIYF.

The chain carries TRBV3-1 (or the pseudogene TRBV3-2) and TRBJ2-2; TRBD1 matches at 9 bases. CDR1 is LGHDT, CDR2 YNNKEL, per germline (reference sequence). Trimming cost V 3 bases and J 3 bases; bases outside gene matches: 2. The CDR3 is 15 residues long. Written as DNA, the CDR3 is TGTGCCAGCAGCCAGGGGACAGGGTACACCGGGGAGCTGTTTTTT. This codes for CASSQGTGYTGELFF.

This chain links TRBV6-5 with TRBJ1-5; TRBD1 aligns across 7 bases. CDR3 length: 14 residues. Germline V gene data show CDR1 as MNHEY and CDR2 as SVGAGI. J was trimmed by 6 bases and V by 7 bases; bases with no gene match: 9. For the CDR3, the DNA is TGTGCCAGCACCACTCGCAGGGGGTTTCAGCCCCAGCATTTT. This sequence encodes CASTTRRGFQPQHF.

The chain couples TRBV13 to TRBJ2-7; D uncertain. In germline, CDR1 is PRHDT, CDR2 FYEKMQ (reference sequence). Between the trimmed V and J ends, which lost 5 bases and 3 bases, there was a span of 14 bases. The length of the CDR3 is 14 residues. The CDR3 nucleotides are TGTGCCAGCAGCCGCTCAGGTTCCCTCTACGAGCAGTACTTC. This gives the protein CASSRSGSLYEQYF.

In its sample, this clone was seen once. This chain joins TRBV5-1 and TRBJ2-3, with D perhaps TRBD2 (5 bases). CDR3 size: 19 residues. V dropped 0 bases and J dropped 4 bases, with 24 bases sitting between them. Germline V gene data show CDR1 as SGHRS and CDR2 as YFSETQ. Here the CDR3 reads CASSLGPSLWAQRADTQYF. CDR3 DNA: TGCGCCAGCAGCTTGGGGCCCTCTTTATGGGCTCAGAGGGCAGATACGCAGTATTTT.

This rearrangement joins TRBV28 to TRBJ2-1, with D perhaps TRBD1 (6 bases). The V end was cut by 5 bases, the J end by 6 bases, with 14 bases between. Germline CDR1 MDHEN, CDR2 SYDVKM. The CDR3 spans 14 residues. This CDR3 reads CASSLIGGINEQFF. The CDR3 nucleotides are TGTGCCAGCAGTCTAATAGGGGGAATCAATGAGCAGTTCTTC. Filled out from reference TRBV28 and TRBJ2-1, the complete variable domain reads DVKVTQSSRYLVKRTGEKVFLECVQDMDHENMFWYRQDPGLGLRLIYFSYDVKMKEKGDIPEGYSVSREKKERFSLILESASTNQTSMYLCASSLIGGINEQFFGPGTRLTVL.

This clone came up once. The chain combines TRBV6-6 with TRBJ2-7; the D is unclear. The CDR3 spans 12 residues. Germline V gene lookup returns CDR1 MNHNY and CDR2 SVGAGI (reference sequence). Trimming removed 6 bases at V and 1 base at J, with 7 bases between. CDR3 residues: CASSTRSYEQYF. The CDR3 nucleotides read TGTGCCAGCAGCACCCGGTCCTACGAGCAGTACTTC.

The chain has TRBV15 and TRBJ1-1; D remains ambiguous. The CDR3 extends over 13 amino acids. Germline CDR1 reads LNHNV; CDR2 reads YYDKDF (reference sequence). V lost 3 bases and J 7 bases, leaving 12 bases between the germline ends. CDR3 nucleotides: TGTGCCACCAGCAGTCCTGCGGGGATTGAAGCTTTCTTT. Amino acid sequence: CATSSPAGIEAFF.

The chain carries TRBV7-9 and TRBJ2-2; TRBD2 matches at 11 bases. Germline loops: CDR1 SEHNR, CDR2 FQNEAQ (reference sequence). The CDR3 has 17 residues. V trimming: 4 bases; J trimming: 8 bases; junction bases outside the gene matches: 12. The DNA for the CDR3 is TGTGCCAGCAGCTCCCGCCCGGGACTAGCGGAAGAGGGGGAGCTGTTTTTT. Encoded protein: CASSSRPGLAEEGELFF. Variable domain in full (rest from reference TRBV7-9 and TRBJ2-2): DTGVSQNPRHKITKRGQNVTFRCDPISEHNRLYWYRQTLGQGPEFLTYFQNEAQLEKSRLLSDRFSAERPKGSFSTLEIQRTEQGDSAMYLCASSSRPGLAEEGELFFGEGSRLTVL.

V gene TRBV19 combines with J gene TRBJ1-5; D remains ambiguous. The CDR3 sequence is 15 residues long. V was trimmed by 6 bases and J by 4 bases, leaving 16 bases between them. CDR1 is LNHDA, CDR2 SQIVND, per germline (reference sequence). The CDR3 DNA sequence: TGTGCCAGTAGCCCCCAGGCGGGTCAAAATCAGCCCCAGCATTTT. It specifies CASSPQAGQNQPQHF.

The chain carries TRBV7-2 and TRBJ2-7; 9 positions match TRBD1. Germline trimming cut 5 bases from V and 4 bases from J; bases unmatched to any gene: 9. The CDR3 has 15 amino acids. The germline gives CDR1 SGHTA, CDR2 FQGNSA. The CDR3 coding sequence is TGTGCCAGCAGCCCGACGACAGGGGGTAGATACGAGCAGTACTTC. Protein sequence: CASSPTTGGRYEQYF.

The chain links TRBV18 to TRBJ2-2; a weak D match, TRBD1 (5 bases). V lost 6 bases to trimming and J lost 11 bases, with 10 bases between them. The CDR3 sequence is 11 residues long. In germline, CDR1 is KGHSH, CDR2 LQKENI. The CDR3 DNA is TGTGCCAGCTCCCAGGGCCCAGAGCTGTTTTTT. Amino acids: CASSQGPELFF.

The rearrangement uses TRBV5-4 and TRBJ1-1; possible D gene TRBD1, 6 bases. The germline V gene encodes CDR1 SGHNT and CDR2 YYREEE (reference sequence). This CDR3 spans 15 amino acids. V shed 4 bases and J shed 0 bases, with 13 bases lying between them. CDR3 nucleotide sequence: TGTGCCAGCAGCAGACCAGGGGCCGTGAACACTGAAGCTTTCTTT. This translates into CASSRPGAVNTEAFF.

The chain joins TRBV12-5 to TRBJ2-7; a possible D gene is TRBD1 (5 bases). From germline, CDR1 is LGHNT and CDR2 FRNRAP. This CDR3 is built from 13 residues. V lost 7 bases, J lost 3 bases, and 13 bases lay in between. CDR3 residues: CASASDTYYEQYF. In DNA form, the CDR3 reads TGTGCTAGTGCCTCGGACACCTACTACGAGCAGTACTTC.

The V call is TRBV29-1, the J call TRBJ2-1; 8 nucleotides line up with TRBD1. Germline V gene lookup returns CDR1 SQVTM and CDR2 ANQGSEA. With V trimmed by 7 bases and J by 10 bases, 6 bases remained unmatched. The CDR3 is made up of 11 amino acids. This chain's CDR3 is CSAGQGREQFF. The CDR3 nucleotides read TGCAGCGCCGGACAGGGCCGCGAGCAGTTCTTC.

The rearrangement uses TRBV10-3 and TRBJ2-7, with 9 bases aligning to TRBD1. Germline V lookup: CDR1 ENHRY, CDR2 SYGVKD. Trimming removed 6 bases from V and 6 bases from J; junction bases left unmatched: 3. This CDR3 is 12 amino acids long. The CDR3 sequence: CAIRGQGGEQYF. The CDR3 DNA follows: TGTGCCATCAGGGGACAGGGAGGCGAGCAGTACTTC.

For this clone: One junction end disagrees with the germline gene, perhaps due to a read error. This chain joins TRBV27 and TRBJ1-1; no definite D call. CDR3 length equals 14 residues. Germline loops: CDR1 MNHEY, CDR2 SMNVEV (reference sequence). The CDR3 sequence is CATSLSGVNTEAFF. CDR3 DNA sequence: TGTGCCACCAGTTTGTCCGGGGTGAACACTGAAGCTTTCTTT.

The chain links TRBV29-1 to TRBJ1-1; D remains ambiguous. This CDR3 comprises 13 residues. The germline V and J ends were trimmed by 3 bases and 0 bases, with 8 bases remaining between them. Germline CDR1 SQVTM, CDR2 ANQGSEA. CDR3 sequence: CSVDKQLNTEAFF. For the CDR3, the DNA is TGCAGCGTTGACAAACAGTTGAACACTGAAGCTTTCTTT. The whole variable domain, remainder taken from reference TRBV29-1 and TRBJ1-1, is SAVISQKPSRDICQRGTSLTIQCQVDSQVTMMFWYRQQPGQSLTLIATANQGSEATYESGFVIDKFPISRPNLTFSTLTVSNMSPEDSSIYLCSVDKQLNTEAFFGQGTRLTVV.

This clone has a handful of counts. This chain joins TRBV10-3 and TRBJ1-1, with D possibly being TRBD1 (6 bases). The V end was cut by 6 bases, the J end by 5 bases, with 16 bases between. CDR1 and CDR2 from the germline V gene are ENHRY and SYGVKD. CDR3 length: 14 residues. CDR3 nucleotide sequence: TGTGCCATCAGGGTAGCGGGGGCGGTTACTGAAGCTTTCTTT. Translated: CAIRVAGAVTEAFF.